This T cell receptor beta chain was found in a study of T cells in Graves' hyperthyroidism and ophthalmopathy. Regarding the study as a whole: Blood held most thyroid clonotypes expanded above 0.001 frequency.

Researchers amplified the TCR beta CDR3 regions from RNA transcripts. Carried out on the TCR CDR3, a first-round RT-PCR used the HTBI primer set. Via MiXCR, TCRdb re-called the multiplex PCR reads, giving one row per CDR3 protein. This table has 600,000 to 900,000 distinct CDR3 sequences, around 17% appearing once. In its sample, this clonotype was seen a few times. Its antigen is currently unknown. The hyperthyroidism was newly diagnosed and had lasted under 2 months; the patients were aged 18 to 65. Patients having uncontrolled infection, another autoimmune disease, pregnancy or lactation were not included. Germline lookup yields CDR1 MGHDK and CDR2 SYGVNS. The CDR3 runs to 16 residues. The V gene lost 0 bases and the J gene lost 1 base, with 7 bases spanning the gap.

The V and J genes are TRBV25-1 and TRBJ2-6; D might be TRBD2 (5 bases). Sequencing was carried out using blood. The TCR originated in a man in his late teens or twenties with Graves' hyperthyroidism. The CDR3 region is CASSEYRGSGANVLTF. The CDR3 DNA reads TGTGCCAGCAGTGAATACAGAGGGTCTGGGGCCAACGTCCTGACTTTC.